This entry lists 11 T cell receptor beta chains sequenced from one sample in a study of blood T cell repertoires in COVID-19. Method: immunoSEQ multiplex PCR; TCRdb's copy keeps in-frame clones and lacks some. The data contain about 160,000 clones, around 86% of them seen just once; the ten biggest clones take up roughly 3.5%. Sequencing was carried out using peripheral blood. Receptors were obtained from a man between 65 and 85 years old with acute or convalescent COVID-19.

This clone occurred once. This chain connects TRBV28 to TRBJ2-1; D perhaps matches TRBD1 (5 bases). The CDR3 spans 13 residues. Per germline, CDR1 MDHEN and CDR2 SYDVKM. The V end lost 8 bases, the J end lost 5 bases, and 13 bases lay between the germline ends. Written as DNA, the CDR3 is TGTGCCAGCTCAGGTGGCAGGGACAATGAGCAGTTCTTC. Its protein is CASSGGRDNEQFF.

The chain links TRBV18 to TRBJ1-2; the match to TRBD1 covers 7 bases. The ends lost 10 bases at V and 3 bases at J; junction bases unmatched: 8. CDR3 length equals 13 residues. The germline gives CDR1 KGHSH, CDR2 LQKENI. This CDR3 is CATSRDSDYGYTF. The CDR3, as DNA: TGTGCCACCTCGAGGGACAGCGACTATGGCTACACCTTC.

This chain uses TRBV7-9 with TRBJ1-2; 9 bases agree with TRBD1. Germline CDR1 SEHNR, CDR2 FQNEAQ (reference sequence). V shed 6 bases, J shed 7 bases, and the junction held 3 bases outside the gene matches. This CDR3 has 12 amino acids. Here the CDR3 DNA reads TGTGCCAGCAGGGGACAGGGAAGTGGCTACACCTTC. Its protein product is CASRGQGSGYTF.

This clone was seen only once. This chain links TRBV27 with TRBJ2-1, with 11 bases aligning to TRBD2. The V gene's germline CDR1 is MNHEY and CDR2 SMNVEV (reference sequence). The CDR3 runs 16 residues. V dropped 6 bases and J dropped 7; count of bases not matched to a gene: 11. CDR3 sequence (DNA): TGTGCCAGCAGACCGGGACTAGCGGTTCCCTCGAATGAGCAGTTCTTC. This translates into CASRPGLAVPSNEQFF.

The chain employs TRBV19 and TRBJ2-1; 7 positions match TRBD2. Per the germline V gene, CDR1 is LNHDA and CDR2 is SQIVND (reference sequence). CDR3 length equals 15 residues. The ends lost 7 bases at V and 4 bases at J; junction bases unmatched: 10. CDR3: CASTTGREKYNEQFF. The CDR3 DNA is TGTGCCAGTACCACGGGGCGGGAGAAGTACAATGAGCAGTTCTTC.

This clone was seen only a few times. The chain joins TRBV9 to TRBJ2-3; 12 nucleotides line up with TRBD1. The CDR3 totals 16 residues. V was pared by 4 bases and J by 5 bases, with 8 bases of the junction left unmatched. CDR1 and CDR2 (germline): SGDLS, YYNGEE. The CDR3 reads CASSTSGTGGRDTQYF. The CDR3 DNA follows: TGTGCCAGCAGCACATCCGGGACAGGGGGCCGAGATACGCAGTATTTT.

The chain carries TRBV18 and TRBJ2-7; D possibly corresponds to TRBD1 (6 bases). There are 14 residues in the CDR3. Trimming stripped 4 bases from V and 0 bases from J, with 10 bases between. The germline V gene encodes CDR1 KGHSH and CDR2 LQKENI. Here the CDR3 DNA reads TGTGCCAGCTCACTAAGGACAGACTCCTACGAGCAGTACTTC. Its translation: CASSLRTDSYEQYF.

V is TRBV27 and J is TRBJ2-4, with D possibly matching TRBD1 (6 bases). The CDR3 is made up of 14 amino acids. Germline V gives CDR1 MNHEY, CDR2 SMNVEV (reference sequence). V was pared by 8 bases and J by 4 bases, with 15 bases between. This chain's CDR3 is CASRPTGQKNIQYF. CDR3 nucleotide sequence: TGTGCCAGCCGCCCGACAGGACAGAAAAACATTCAGTACTTC.

The rearrangement joins TRBV29-1 to TRBJ2-3, with 10 bases identical to TRBD2. Losses at the gene ends were 4 bases for V and 8 bases for J; bases not matched to a gene: 6. The CDR3 covers 13 residues. Germline CDR1 and CDR2: SQVTM and ANQGSEA. CDR3 sequence: CSVGSGRASTQYF. The CDR3 bases are TGCAGCGTTGGGAGCGGGAGGGCCTCTACGCAGTATTTT.

The rearrangement uses TRBV5-1 and TRBJ1-1, with 7 bases aligning to TRBD1. The CDR3 has 15 amino acids. CDR1 is SGHRS, CDR2 YFSETQ, per germline. V lost 4 bases and J lost 4; bases outside the gene matches: 10. The CDR3, as DNA: TGCGCCAGCAGCAAAGCACAGGGGCGGGCCACTGAAGCTTTCTTT. Translation gives CASSKAQGRATEAFF.

For the CDR3, the DNA is TGTGCCAGCACTGGCCACATGAACACTGAAGCTTTCTTT. Its protein is CASTGHMNTEAFF. The V gene is TRBV28, the J gene TRBJ1-1; D unclear. The germline gives CDR1 MDHEN, CDR2 SYDVKM. The CDR3 runs to 13 residues. V shed 7 bases and J shed 0 bases, with 9 bases lying between them.